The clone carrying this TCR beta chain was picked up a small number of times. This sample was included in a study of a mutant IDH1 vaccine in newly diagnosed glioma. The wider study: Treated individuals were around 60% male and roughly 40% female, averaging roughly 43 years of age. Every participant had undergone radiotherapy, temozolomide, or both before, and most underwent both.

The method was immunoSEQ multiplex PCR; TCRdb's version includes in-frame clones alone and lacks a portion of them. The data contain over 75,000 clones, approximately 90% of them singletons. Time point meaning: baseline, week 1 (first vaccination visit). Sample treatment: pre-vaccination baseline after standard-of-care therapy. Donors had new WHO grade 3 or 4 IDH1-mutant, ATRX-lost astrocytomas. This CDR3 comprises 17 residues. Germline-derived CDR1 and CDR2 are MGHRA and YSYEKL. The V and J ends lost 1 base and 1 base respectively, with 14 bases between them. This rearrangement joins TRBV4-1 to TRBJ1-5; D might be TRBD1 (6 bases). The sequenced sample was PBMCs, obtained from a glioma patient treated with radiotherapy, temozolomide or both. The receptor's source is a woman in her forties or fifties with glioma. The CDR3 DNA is TGCGCCAGCAGCCAAGGGGTAGGGGGGATAAGCAATCAGCCCCAGCATTTT. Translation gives CASSQGVGGISNQPQHF.